The clone carrying this T cell receptor (beta chain) occurred a few times. Its antigen is unidentified. The data belong to a study of OX40 agonist ivuxolimab in advanced cancers. The V gene's germline CDR1 is SGHTS and CDR2 YDEGEE. The CDR3 contains 16 residues. The V gene lost 1 base and the J gene lost 7 bases, with 18 bases spanning the gap. Overall study findings and caveats: Clonal expansion by week 6 occurred in CD4+ and CD8+ blood T cells (at 0.1 to 3.0 mg/kg). No antigen was identified for the clonally expanded peripheral T cells.

Repertoires were generated with immunoSEQ multiplex PCR, while TCRdb's copy carries only in-frame clones and drops some. The sample has tens of thousands of clones, 75% to 80% seen once; the top ten hold around 1.7%. The chain carries TRBV5-8 and TRBJ1-5; D might be TRBD1 (6 bases). The sequence came from an adult with an advanced solid tumor such as melanoma, head and neck, liver or kidney cancer. The material sequenced was CD4+ or CD8+ T cells sorted from blood, taken in a trial of the OX40 agonist ivuxolimab. The CDR3 bases are TGTGCCAGCAGCTTGCCCCCGGGGGGGGCTTGGCAGCCCCAGCATTTT. Encoded protein: CASSLPPGGAWQPQHF.